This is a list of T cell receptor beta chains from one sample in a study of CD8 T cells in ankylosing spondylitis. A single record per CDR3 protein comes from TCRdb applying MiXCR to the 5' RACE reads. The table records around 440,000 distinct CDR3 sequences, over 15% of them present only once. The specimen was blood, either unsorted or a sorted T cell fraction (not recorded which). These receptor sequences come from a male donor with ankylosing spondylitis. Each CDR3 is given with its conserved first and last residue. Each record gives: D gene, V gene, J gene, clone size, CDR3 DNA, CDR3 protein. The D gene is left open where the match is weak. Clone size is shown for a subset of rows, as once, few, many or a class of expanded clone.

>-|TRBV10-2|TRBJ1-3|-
TGCGCCAGCGGCACAGGGAGCTCTGGAAACACCATATATTTT
CASGTGSSGNTIYF
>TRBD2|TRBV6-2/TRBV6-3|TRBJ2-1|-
TGTGCCAGCAGTTACTCCATGACTAGCGGGAATCAAAATGAGCAGTTCTTC
CASSYSMTSGNQNEQFF
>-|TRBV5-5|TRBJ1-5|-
TGTGCCAGCAGATGGGAGCCTTATAGCAATCAGCCCCAGCATTTT
CASRWEPYSNQPQHF
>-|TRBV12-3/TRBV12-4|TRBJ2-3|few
TGTGCCAGCAGGAGTCGGGGAGCAAGCACAGATACGCAGTATTTT
CASRSRGASTDTQYF
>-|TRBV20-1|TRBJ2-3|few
TGCAGTGCTAGAGAGACTCCTCAGGATACGCAGTATTTT
CSARETPQDTQYF
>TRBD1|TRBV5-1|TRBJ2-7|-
TGCGCCAGCAGCTGGACAGGGGGTAGGTACGAGCAGTACTTC
CASSWTGGRYEQYF
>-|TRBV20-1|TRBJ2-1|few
TGCAGTGCTAGAGGGGATCAGGGGCCCCCCTACAATGAGCAGTTCTTC
CSARGDQGPPYNEQFF
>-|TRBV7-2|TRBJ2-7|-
TGTGCCAGCAGCTTAGAGGTGGGGTACTACGAGCAGTACTTC
CASSLEVGYYEQYF
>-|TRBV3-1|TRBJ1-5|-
TGTGCCAGCAGCCAAATGGGGGGCAATCAGCCCCAGCATTTT
CASSQMGGNQPQHF
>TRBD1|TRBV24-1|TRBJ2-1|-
TGTGCCACCAGTGACCGACAGGGGGTGAAGCCCAATGAGCAGTTCTTC
CATSDRQGVKPNEQFF
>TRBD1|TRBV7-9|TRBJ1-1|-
TGTGCCAGCAGCCGACAGGGTTCGAACACTGAAGCTTTCTTT
CASSRQGSNTEAFF
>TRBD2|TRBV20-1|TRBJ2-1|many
TGCAGTGCTAGACTAGCGGGGCGTTACAATGAGCAGTTCTTC
CSARLAGRYNEQFF
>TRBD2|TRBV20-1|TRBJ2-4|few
TGCAGTGCCGAGGATTTGGGGGGGGCCAAAAACATTCAGTACTTC
CSAEDLGGAKNIQYF
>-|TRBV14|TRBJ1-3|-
TGTGCCAGCAGCCGACTCGGACAGAGCTCTGGAAACACCATATATTTT
CASSRLGQSSGNTIYF